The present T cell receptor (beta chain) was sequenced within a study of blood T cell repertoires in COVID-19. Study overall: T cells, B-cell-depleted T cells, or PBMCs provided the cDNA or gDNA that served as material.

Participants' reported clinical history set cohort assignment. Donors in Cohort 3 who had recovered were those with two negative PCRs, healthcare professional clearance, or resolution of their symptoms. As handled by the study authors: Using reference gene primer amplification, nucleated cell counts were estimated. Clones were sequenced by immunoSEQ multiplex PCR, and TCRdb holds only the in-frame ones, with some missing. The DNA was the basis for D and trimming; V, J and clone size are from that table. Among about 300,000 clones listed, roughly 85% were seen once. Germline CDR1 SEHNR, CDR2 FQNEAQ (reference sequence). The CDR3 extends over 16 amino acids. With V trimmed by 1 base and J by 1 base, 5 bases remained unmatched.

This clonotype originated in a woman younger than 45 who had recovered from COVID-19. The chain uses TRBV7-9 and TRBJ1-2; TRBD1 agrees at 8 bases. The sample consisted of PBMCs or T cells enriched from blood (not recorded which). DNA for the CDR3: TGTGCCAGCAGCTTAGGGACAGGGACGTTTAACTATGGCTACACCTTC. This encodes CASSLGTGTFNYGYTF.